This entry features one T cell receptor (beta chain) sequence. No antigen is known for it. Method: immunoSEQ multiplex PCR; TCRdb's copy keeps in-frame clones and lacks some. The sample holds roughly 66,000 clones, about four fifths seen once. The entry originates in a study of OX40 agonist ivuxolimab in advanced cancers. Overall study context: Head and neck, renal cell, melanoma or hepatocellular carcinoma were the cancers that dose-escalation patients had.

Study conclusions and caveats: Low normalized T-cell clonal expansion was additionally recorded for some nonresponders.

The CDR3 totals 14 residues. In germline, CDR1 is SGHTS, CDR2 YDEGEE. Between the trimmed V and J ends, which lost 0 bases and 9 bases, there was a span of 13 bases. Sequenced here: CD4+ or CD8+ T cells sorted from blood, sampled in a trial of the OX40 agonist ivuxolimab. The clonotype originates from an adult with an advanced solid tumor such as melanoma, head and neck, liver or kidney cancer. J is TRBJ2-1 and V is TRBV5-8, with D perhaps TRBD1 (6 bases). CDR3 sequence: CASSLAAGAGEQFF. CDR3 nucleotides: TGTGCCAGCAGCTTGGCGGCAGGGGCAGGTGAGCAGTTCTTC.